This TCR beta chain comes out of a study of Ad26.COV2.S vaccination and SARS-CoV-2 variants. Across the whole study: Among those in the COV1001 Ad26.COV2.S trial arm was the donor. Doses of Ad26.COV2.S were injected into muscle once or twice, 56 days apart.

Trimming stripped 5 bases from V and 2 bases from J, with 12 bases between. From germline, CDR1 is ENHRY and CDR2 SYGVKD. The CDR3 is 14 amino acids. Some clones are missing from TCRdb's copy, which holds only in-frame ones; the method was immunoSEQ multiplex PCR. This table has hundreds of thousands of clones, 90% appearing once. The treatment denotes: about 20 received Ad26.COV2.S at low or high dose, single or two shots; roughly 5 received placebo; per-sample allocation not given. Day 63 after the first vaccine or placebo injection was the time point for sampling. The chain joins TRBV10-3 to TRBJ2-5, with a weak D call TRBD1 (5 bases). The TCR was taken from a person aged 18 to 59 who received the Ad26.COV2.S COVID-19 vaccine or a placebo. Sequencing was performed on peripheral blood, taken in a trial of Ad26.COV2.S vaccine versus placebo. DNA for the CDR3: TGTGCCATCAGTTTCCAGGACACGCAAGAGACCCAGTACTTC. Residues: CAISFQDTQETQYF.